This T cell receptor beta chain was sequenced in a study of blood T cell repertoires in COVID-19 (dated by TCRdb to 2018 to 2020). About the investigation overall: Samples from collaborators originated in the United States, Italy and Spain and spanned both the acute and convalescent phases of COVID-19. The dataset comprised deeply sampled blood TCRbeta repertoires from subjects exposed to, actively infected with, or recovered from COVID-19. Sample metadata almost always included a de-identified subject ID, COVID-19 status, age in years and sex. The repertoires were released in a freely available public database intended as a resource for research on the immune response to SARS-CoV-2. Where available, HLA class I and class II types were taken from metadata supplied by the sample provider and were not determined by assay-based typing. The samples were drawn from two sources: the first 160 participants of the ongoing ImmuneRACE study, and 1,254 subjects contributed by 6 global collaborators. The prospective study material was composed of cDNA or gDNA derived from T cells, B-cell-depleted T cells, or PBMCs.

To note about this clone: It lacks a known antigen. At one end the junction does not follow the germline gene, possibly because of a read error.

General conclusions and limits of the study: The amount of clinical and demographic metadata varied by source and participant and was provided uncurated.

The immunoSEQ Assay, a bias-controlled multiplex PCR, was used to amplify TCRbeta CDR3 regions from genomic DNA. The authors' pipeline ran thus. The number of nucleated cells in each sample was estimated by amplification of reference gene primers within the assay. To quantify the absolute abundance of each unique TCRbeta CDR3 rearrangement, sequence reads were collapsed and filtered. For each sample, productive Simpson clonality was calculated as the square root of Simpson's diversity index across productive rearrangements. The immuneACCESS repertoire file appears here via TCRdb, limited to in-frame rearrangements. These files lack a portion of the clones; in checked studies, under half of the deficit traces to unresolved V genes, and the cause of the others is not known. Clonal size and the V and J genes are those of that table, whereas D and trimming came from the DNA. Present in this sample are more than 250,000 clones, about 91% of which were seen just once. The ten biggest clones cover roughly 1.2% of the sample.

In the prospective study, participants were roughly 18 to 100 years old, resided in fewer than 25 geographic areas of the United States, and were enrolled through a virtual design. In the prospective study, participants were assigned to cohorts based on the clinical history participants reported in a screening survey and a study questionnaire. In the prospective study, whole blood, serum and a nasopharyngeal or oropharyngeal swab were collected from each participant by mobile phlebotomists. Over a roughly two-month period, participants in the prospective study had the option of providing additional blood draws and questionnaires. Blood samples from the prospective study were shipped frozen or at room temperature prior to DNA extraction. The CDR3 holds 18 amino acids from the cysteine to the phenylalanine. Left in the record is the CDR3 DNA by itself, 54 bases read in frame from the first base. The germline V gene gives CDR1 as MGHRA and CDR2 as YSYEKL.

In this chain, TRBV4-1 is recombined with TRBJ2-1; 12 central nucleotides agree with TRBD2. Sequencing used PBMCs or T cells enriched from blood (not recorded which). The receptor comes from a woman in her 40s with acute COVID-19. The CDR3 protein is CASSQDQFPGLAGDEEFF. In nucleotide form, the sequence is TGCGCCAGCAGCCAAGATCAATTTCCGGGACTAGCGGGTGATGAGGAGTTCTTC.